Listed below are T cell receptor beta chains from one sample, sequenced in a study of cytomegalovirus exposure and HLA in healthy donors. Using immunoSEQ multiplex PCR, the repertoire was profiled, and TCRdb retains in-frame clones only, with some absent. Of 130,000 to 150,000 clones in the sample, around 79% were seen once. Sequencing was done on a sample of PBMCs. Every receptor here comes from a woman in her forties in good health and CMV-seropositive. Both conserved end residues are part of each CDR3. The D gene is left open where the match is weak. Where a row states a size, it is once, few, many or the class of an expanded clone; other rows omit it.

v_call,clone_size,j_call,d_call,cdr3_nt,cdr3_aa
TRBV30,-,TRBJ1-2,-,TGTGCCTGGAGTGTAGGACACTACTATGGCTACACCTTC,CAWSVGHYYGYTF
TRBV5-1,-,TRBJ1-1,TRBD1,TGCGCCAGCAGCAAGGGACAGGGGGATTCGTACACTGAAGCTTTCTTT,CASSKGQGDSYTEAFF
TRBV6-5,-,TRBJ2-7,TRBD1,TGTGCCAGCAGCCACGGGACAGTTCCCTACGAGCAGTACTTC,CASSHGTVPYEQYF
TRBV19,-,TRBJ2-7,TRBD1,TGTGCCAGTAGTATAGCATCCTATGGCAGGGGGAACGAGCAGTACTTC,CASSIASYGRGNEQYF
TRBV28,once,TRBJ1-1,-,TGTGCCAGCAGTGCTATCAGGGGATACGGGACTGAAGCTTTCTTT,CASSAIRGYGTEAFF
TRBV28,-,TRBJ2-7,TRBD2,TGTGCCAGCAGTATCCTCGGGGGGGTGTACGAGCAGTACTTC,CASSILGGVYEQYF
TRBV4-1,-,TRBJ2-5,TRBD2,TGCGCCAGCAGCTCCGGGGGGGCGGCAGAGACCCAGTACTTC,CASSSGGAAETQYF
TRBV5-1,-,TRBJ2-7,-,TGCGCCAGCAGCTTATGGCGGGACTACGAGCAGTACTTC,CASSLWRDYEQYF
TRBV2,few,TRBJ2-2,-,TGTGCCAGCAAGGGGGTAGCGGGGAACACCGGGGAGCTGTTTTTT,CASKGVAGNTGELFF
TRBV6-5,-,TRBJ2-7,-,TGTGCCAGCAGTTACGGGGGGATTTACGAGCAGTACTTC,CASSYGGIYEQYF
TRBV7-6,-,TRBJ2-1,-,TGTGCCAGCAGCTCCTCCCTAGTCAACGAGCAGTTCTTC,CASSSSLVNEQFF
TRBV5-1,few,TRBJ2-7,-,TGCGCCAGCAGCTTGGGCGGGACCCAAAGCGAGCAGTACTTC,CASSLGGTQSEQYF
TRBV30,-,TRBJ2-7,-,TGTGCCTGGAGTAGCAGGGACGAGCAGTACTTC,CAWSSRDEQYF
TRBV7-9,-,TRBJ1-3,-,TGTGCCAGCAGCCCGGGGGGAGGGGTTACCTCTGGAAACACCATATATTTT,CASSPGGGVTSGNTIYF
TRBV29-1,-,TRBJ1-1,TRBD1,TGCAGCATGCGACAGGGGGCGGATGAAGCTTTCTTT,CSMRQGADEAFF
TRBV7-9,-,TRBJ2-1,-,TGTGCCAGCAGCTTAGTGGGGAGCGAGCAGTTCTTC,CASSLVGSEQFF
TRBV5-1,-,TRBJ1-1,TRBD1,TGCGCCAGCAGCGCGGGACAGACTAACACTGAAGCTTTCTTT,CASSAGQTNTEAFF
TRBV4-2,once,TRBJ2-7,TRBD2,TGTGCCAGCAGCCTGGGACTAGCGGCCTACGAGCAGTACTTC,CASSLGLAAYEQYF
TRBV5-5,-,TRBJ2-5,TRBD2,TGTGCCAGCAGCCCTAGACTAGCGGGGGACTCGGGGACCCAGTACTTC,CASSPRLAGDSGTQYF
TRBV7-3,-,TRBJ2-2,TRBD1,TGTGCCAGCTCGGGACAGTCGAACACCGGGGAGCTGTTTTTT,CASSGQSNTGELFF
TRBV9,-,TRBJ2-1,TRBD2,TGTGCCAGCAGCGCCCAAGCGGGGGGCTTGGGTGAGCAGTTCTTC,CASSAQAGGLGEQFF
TRBV21-1,-,TRBJ1-6,-,TGTGCCAGCAGCAAATACGTGACAGGGCCAAATTCACCCCTCCACTTT,CASSKYVTGPNSPLHF
TRBV7-9,-,TRBJ1-6,-,TGTGCCAGCAGCCCCTCAAGATCAGCCTATAATTCACCCCTCCACTTT,CASSPSRSAYNSPLHF
TRBV30,-,TRBJ2-1,-,TGTGCCTGGAGTAAATACGGTGAGCAGTTCTTC,CAWSKYGEQFF
TRBV7-9,-,TRBJ2-7,TRBD1,TGTGCCAGCAGCTTCGGACAGGGGGATAACGAGCAGTACTTC,CASSFGQGDNEQYF
TRBV9,few,TRBJ1-1,-,TGTGCCAGCAGCGTAGGTCAGGGGCGGACTGAAGCTTTCTTT,CASSVGQGRTEAFF
TRBV28,once,TRBJ1-2,-,TGTGCCAGCGTTAAGGCGGTACAAAACTATGGCTACACCTTC,CASVKAVQNYGYTF
TRBV2,-,TRBJ2-5,TRBD1,TGTGCCAGCATCGGACAGGGGGGAGAGACCCAGTACTTC,CASIGQGGETQYF
TRBV5-4,-,TRBJ1-4,-,TGTGCCAGCAGCCGCGAGGCTGGGACTAATGAAAAACTGTTTTTT,CASSREAGTNEKLFF
TRBV4-1,few,TRBJ2-7,TRBD2,TGCGCCAGCAGCCCAATCCCCCCGGGGACTAGCGGTGGGGAGCAGTACTTC,CASSPIPPGTSGGEQYF
TRBV18,-,TRBJ2-2,-,TGTGCCAGCTCCCCCCAGGGAACCGGGGAGCTGTTTTTT,CASSPQGTGELFF
TRBV11-3,-,TRBJ2-5,TRBD2,TGTGCCAGCAGCTCGGGGACTAGCGGGTACCAAGAGACCCAGTACTTC,CASSSGTSGYQETQYF
TRBV18,-,TRBJ1-4,-,TGTGCCAGCTCATCTCGCGTGGGCAAACTGTTTTTT,CASSSRVGKLFF
TRBV19,-,TRBJ2-1,-,TGTGCCAGTAGCGGGGTTACCTCCTACAATGAGCAGTTCTTC,CASSGVTSYNEQFF
TRBV7-9,-,TRBJ2-3,-,TGTGCCAGCAGTATTACCAGGGATACGCAGTATTTT,CASSITRDTQYF
TRBV5-1,few,TRBJ2-1,TRBD2,TGCGCCAGCAGCTTGGAGCGGGGGGGCCACGGTGAGCAGTTCTTC,CASSLERGGHGEQFF